The clone carrying this TCR beta chain was counted between two and nine times. Antigen: not known. V was pared by 7 bases and J by 0 bases, with 21 bases between. Germline assignment: CDR1 SEHNR and CDR2 FQNEAQ (reference sequence). This CDR3 has 17 residues. Sequencing libraries made from TCR beta cDNA carried unique molecular identifiers. One entry per CDR3 protein, called by TCRdb with MiXCR from the PCR reads. The sample gives 820,000 or so distinct CDR3 sequences, 53% of which show up once; 4.6% is in the top ten. The data stem from a study of post-analysis software for immune sequencing data. Study results and caveats: Patients carried several TRBV segments more frequently than controls did, and TRBV5-6, TRBV5-1 and TRBV20-1 were among them.

The rearrangement joins TRBV7-9 to TRBJ2-5; possibly TRBD1 for D (5 bases). This clonotype originated in a girl under 18 with multiple sclerosis. Sample: blood. CDR3 amino acids: CASTSDGALMYQETQYF. Here the CDR3 DNA reads TGTGCCAGCACCTCAGATGGGGCACTAATGTACCAAGAGACCCAGTACTTC.